These 24 T cell receptor beta chains share one sample of origin, sequenced in a study of shared clonotypes between healthy human individuals. Sequenced by immunoSEQ multiplex PCR; TCRdb stores in-frame clones only, minus some. The sample lists millions of clones, 90% to 95% occurring once. Sequencing was performed on naive CD4+ T cells from PBMCs. Noted subset: CD45RA+ positively selected. The origin of the receptors is a man between 18 and 35 years old in good health. Some clones in this sample may be carry-over from other donors' samples.

This chain joins TRBV5-1 and TRBJ1-3, with D tentatively TRBD1 (6 bases). Trimming took 0 bases from V and 3 from J, leaving 7 bases between them. The CDR3 contains 14 residues. CDR1 and CDR2 (germline): SGHRS, YFSETQ. The CDR3 sequence: CASSLAGDGNTIYF. As DNA, the CDR3 is TGCGCCAGCAGCTTGGCAGGGGATGGAAACACCATATATTTT.

This chain joins TRBV28 and TRBJ2-5; the match to TRBD1 covers 7 bases. V shed 10 bases and J 4 bases; nucleotides not matched to a gene: 3. From germline, CDR1 is MDHEN and CDR2 SYDVKM. The CDR3 length is 11 residues. The CDR3 protein is CANNRGETQYF. The CDR3 DNA reads TGTGCCAACAACAGGGGAGAGACCCAGTACTTC.

The V and J genes are TRBV7-2 and TRBJ1-2; D call uncertain. Trimming took 4 bases from V and 3 from J, leaving 15 bases between them. Germline values: CDR1 SGHTA, CDR2 FQGNSA. This CDR3 is 15 amino acids long. CDR3 nucleotides: TGTGCCAGCAGCTCCGGAGGGCAGAGTTACTATGGCTACACCTTC. Encoded protein: CASSSGGQSYYGYTF.

This rearrangement joins TRBV6-5 to TRBJ2-3, with D maybe TRBD1 (6 bases). Germline V gives CDR1 MNHEY, CDR2 SVGAGI. The germline V and J ends were trimmed by 7 bases and 2 bases, with 13 bases remaining between them. The CDR3 has 14 residues. The CDR3 region has the DNA TGTGCCAGCATTGGGACACCTTACACAGATACGCAGTATTTT. As protein: CASIGTPYTDTQYF.

This clone was detected once. In DNA, the CDR3 is TGCGCCAGCGGGATAGTGGGAGCGACCGAGCAGTACTTC. This gives the protein CASGIVGATEQYF. The rearrangement joins TRBV4-3 to TRBJ2-7; a weak D match, TRBD2 (5 bases). The CDR3 runs 13 residues. With 8 bases removed from V and 6 bases from J, the gap between germline ends came to 17 bases. Looked up from germline, CDR1 is LGHNA and CDR2 is YSLEER.

The chain couples TRBV28 to TRBJ1-2; the D gene is possibly TRBD1 (6 bases). The ends were cut back, 6 bases at V and 7 bases at J, with 21 bases in the middle. CDR3 size: 15 residues. From germline, CDR1 is MDHEN and CDR2 SYDVKM. Here the CDR3 reads CASSSPPGGLGGYTF. CDR3 nucleotides: TGTGCCAGCAGCTCCCCCCCGGGGGGGCTGGGTGGCTACACCTTC.

The sample holds one count of this clone. The chain employs TRBV5-1 and TRBJ2-7; D remains ambiguous. The ends were cut back, 4 bases at V and 3 bases at J, with 17 bases in the middle. Germline V gene data show CDR1 as SGHRS and CDR2 as YFSETQ. This CDR3 contains 15 residues. The CDR3, as DNA: TGCGCCAGCAGCACCCAAGGTACAGCGAACTACGAGCAGTACTTC. Its protein is CASSTQGTANYEQYF.

V is TRBV29-1 and J is TRBJ1-4; unclear D gene. Germline assignment: CDR1 SQVTM and CDR2 ANQGSEA. Between the trimmed V and J ends, which lost 8 bases and 8 bases, there was a span of 15 bases. The CDR3 runs to 12 residues. The CDR3 DNA reads as TGCAGCCACTCAACGGCGGGGGAAAAACTGTTTTTT. This sequence encodes CSHSTAGEKLFF.

V is TRBV5-1 and J is TRBJ1-4; D unresolved. This CDR3 is built from 14 residues. Germline V CDR1 and CDR2: SGHRS, YFSETQ. V was shortened by 0 bases and J by 7 bases, with 10 bases between the two germline ends. CDR3 in DNA: TGCGCCAGCAGCTTGGAAGGAATTAGTGAAAAACTGTTTTTT. Protein: CASSLEGISEKLFF.

This clone was recorded once. The chain employs TRBV25-1 and TRBJ1-3; maybe TRBD1 (5 bases). Trimming stripped 6 bases from V and 4 bases from J, with 10 bases between. This CDR3 is 13 amino acids long. CDR1 and CDR2 (germline): MGHDK, SYGVNS. In nucleotides, the CDR3 is TGTGCCAGCAGCCTTGGGGGGGGAAACACCATATATTTT. Its protein product is CASSLGGGNTIYF.

The chain has TRBV28 and TRBJ2-6; D is unresolved. The CDR3 is made up of 15 amino acids. CDR1 is MDHEN, CDR2 SYDVKM, per germline. The V end was cut by 2 bases, the J end by 2 bases, with 7 bases between. This CDR3 is CASSLSRPGANVLTF. DNA for the CDR3: TGTGCCAGCAGTTTAAGCAGGCCTGGGGCCAACGTCCTGACTTTC.

This chain uses TRBV28 with TRBJ1-2, with D unclear. The CDR3 contains 10 residues. Germline V CDR1 and CDR2: MDHEN, SYDVKM. The V and J ends lost 10 bases and 8 bases respectively, with 11 bases between them. As DNA, the CDR3 is TGTGCCACCGGAGCTTGGGGCTACACCTTC. Its protein product is CATGAWGYTF.

As concerns this clone: Other DNA sequences in the sample encode the same CDR3. The chain employs TRBV7-2 and TRBJ2-1, with D tentatively TRBD1 or TRBD2 (5 bases each). The germline V gene has CDR1 SGHTA and CDR2 FQGNSA. The CDR3 totals 15 residues. The V end was cut by 4 bases, the J end by 0 bases, with 10 bases between. In nucleotides, the CDR3 is TGTGCCAGCAGCTCCGGGACGGGCTCCTACAATGAGCAGTTCTTC. Translation gives CASSSGTGSYNEQFF.

V and J are TRBV27 and TRBJ1-1; 7 bases map to TRBD1. With V trimmed by 2 bases and J by 0 bases, 9 bases remained unmatched. The CDR3 is 17 amino acids. CDR1 MNHEY and CDR2 SMNVEV come from the germline V gene (reference sequence). CDR3 in DNA: TGTGCCAGCAGTTTACGGTCGACAGGGCGAATGAACACTGAAGCTTTCTTT. It encodes CASSLRSTGRMNTEAFF.

V gene TRBV7-9 combines with J gene TRBJ2-7, with TRBD1 identical over 7 bases. Unmatched junction bases numbered 23, after V lost 5 bases and J lost 4 bases. In germline, CDR1 is SEHNR, CDR2 FQNEAQ (reference sequence). This CDR3 has 19 amino acids. For the CDR3, the DNA is TGTGCCAGCAGCCTAACGCCTTCCAATAACAGGGGTAGGGGTTACGAGCAGTACTTC. Its protein product is CASSLTPSNNRGRGYEQYF.

This chain connects TRBV2 to TRBJ2-1, with 9 bases matching TRBD1. V trimming: 5 bases; J trimming: 7 bases; junction bases outside the gene matches: 6. In germline, CDR1 is SNHLY, CDR2 FYNNEI. The CDR3 loop spans 14 amino acids. CDR3 nucleotides: TGTGCCAGCAGTAGCCGGGACAGGGAAAATGAGCAGTTCTTC. Amino acids: CASSSRDRENEQFF. Full variable domain (rest looked up from reference TRBV2 and TRBJ2-1): EPEVTQTPSHQVTQMGQEVILRCVPISNHLYFYWYRQILGQKVEFLVSFYNNEISEKSEIFDDQFSVERPDGSNFTLKIRSTKLEDSAMYFCASSSRDRENEQFFGPGTRLTVL.

In its sample, this clone was seen once. The chain joins TRBV5-8 to TRBJ2-7, with a tentative D call TRBD2 (5 bases). The germline V and J ends were trimmed by 4 bases and 6 bases, with 17 bases remaining between them. CDR3 length equals 14 residues. Germline CDR1 and CDR2: SGHTS and YDEGEE. This chain's CDR3 is CASSTRDVVAEQYF. DNA of the CDR3: TGTGCCAGCAGCACCCGGGATGTGGTCGCCGAGCAGTACTTC. Complete variable domain (other parts from reference TRBV5-8 and TRBJ2-7): EAGVTQSPTHLIKTRGQQATLRCSPISGHTSVYWYQQALGLGLQFLLWYDEGEERNRGNFPPRFSGRQFPNYSSELNVNALELEDSALYLCASSTRDVVAEQYFGPGTRLTVT.

The J gene is TRBJ2-1, the V gene TRBV7-3, with 12 bases lining up with TRBD2. The CDR3 consists of 16 residues. Germline loops: CDR1 SGHTA, CDR2 FQGTGA. V was pared by 5 bases and J by 8 bases, with 10 bases of the junction left unmatched. The CDR3 sequence is CASSPRSLAGGHEQFF. The DNA for the CDR3 is TGTGCCAGCAGCCCTAGGTCTCTAGCGGGAGGGCATGAGCAGTTCTTC. Full variable domain (remainder filled in from reference TRBV7-3 and TRBJ2-1): GAGVSQTPSNKVTEKGKYVELRCDPISGHTALYWYRQSLGQGPEFLIYFQGTGAADDSGLPNDRFFAVRPEGSVSTLKIQRTERGDSAVYLCASSPRSLAGGHEQFFGPGTRLTVL.

CDR3 nucleotides: TGTGCCAGCAGCCGTCGGCCAGCCAATAATGAAAAACTGTTTTTT. Amino acid sequence: CASSRRPANNEKLFF. This chain links TRBV6-5 with TRBJ1-4; D unclear. CDR3 length: 15 residues. V lost 6 bases to trimming and J lost 4 bases, with 15 bases between them. Germline V gives CDR1 MNHEY, CDR2 SVGAGI.

This clone was counted a single time. V usage is TRBV6-5 and J usage is TRBJ1-2; tentatively, D is TRBD1 (5 bases). The CDR3 loop spans 13 amino acids. Trimming cost V 2 bases and J 8 bases, with 12 bases left between them. CDR1 and CDR2 from the germline V gene are MNHEY and SVGAGI. Here the CDR3 DNA reads TGTGCCAGCAGTTACGGGCCAGGGTGGGGCTACACCTTC. Protein sequence: CASSYGPGWGYTF.

The table lists this clone with a count of one. V and J are TRBV10-3 and TRBJ2-3; 14 nucleotides agree with TRBD2. The CDR3 runs 16 residues. CDR1 and CDR2 (germline): ENHRY, SYGVKD. J gave up 0 bases and V 6 bases, and 2 bases lay outside the gene matches. DNA of the CDR3: TGTGCCATCAGCGGGACTAGCGGGGGAAGCACAGATACGCAGTATTTT. It is translated as CAISGTSGGSTDTQYF.

This rearrangement joins TRBV15 to TRBJ2-3, with 7 bases fitting TRBD2. The CDR3 runs 15 residues. CDR1 and CDR2 (germline): LNHNV, YYDKDF (reference sequence). The V segment lost 4 bases and the J segment 1 base; nucleotides outside the gene matches: 5. CDR3 DNA: TGTGCCACCAGCATAGGACTAGGGGGCACAGATACGCAGTATTTT. This sequence encodes CATSIGLGGTDTQYF.

V and J are TRBV25-1 and TRBJ2-7, with unresolved D. The V gene's germline CDR1 is MGHDK and CDR2 SYGVNS. Trimming took off 1 base at V and 3 bases at J, with 10 bases between the two ends. The CDR3 loop spans 14 amino acids. The CDR3 region is CASSELGSNYEQYF. The DNA for the CDR3 is TGTGCCAGCAGTGAATTGGGATCGAACTACGAGCAGTACTTC.

Worth noting for this clone: The sample contains more than one DNA sequence encoding this CDR3. The rearrangement joins TRBV6-1 to TRBJ1-4; D gene ambiguous. The germline CDR1 and CDR2 sequences are MNHNS and SASEGT. The V end was cut by 1 base, the J end by 8 bases, with 11 bases between. The CDR3 length is 14 residues. The CDR3 region has the DNA TGTGCCAGCAGTGAAGGAAGGGTGGGGGAAAAACTGTTTTTT. Translating gives CASSEGRVGEKLFF.